This TCR beta chain emerged from a study of post-analysis software for immune sequencing data. Study findings and constraints: Included in a set of roughly five TRBV segments more frequent in patients than controls were TRBV5-6, TRBV5-1 and TRBV20-1. Clustering by F measure revealed strong co-clustering among samples prepared together in one batch. The normalized Chao1 diversity of multiple sclerosis patients was significantly lower than that of controls.

Built from TCR beta cDNA, the libraries had unique molecular identifiers in them. Each CDR3 protein is one row after TCRdb ran MiXCR on the PCR reads. The repertoire holds around 440,000 distinct CDR3 sequences, approximately 46% seen once, with about 12% in the top ten. With 5 bases clipped from V and 5 bases from J, the junction kept 8 bases outside the gene matches. There are 14 residues in the CDR3. Looked up from germline, CDR1 is DFQATT and CDR2 is SNEGSKA (reference sequence). As for this clonotype: What it binds is unknown.

V usage is TRBV20-1 and J usage is TRBJ2-3, with TRBD1 identical over 9 bases. Material for sequencing was blood. The sequence derives from a girl aged 5-17 years with multiple sclerosis. CDR3: CSALSTGGQDTQYF. For the CDR3, the DNA is TGCAGTGCTCTCTCAACAGGGGGCCAAGATACGCAGTATTTT.